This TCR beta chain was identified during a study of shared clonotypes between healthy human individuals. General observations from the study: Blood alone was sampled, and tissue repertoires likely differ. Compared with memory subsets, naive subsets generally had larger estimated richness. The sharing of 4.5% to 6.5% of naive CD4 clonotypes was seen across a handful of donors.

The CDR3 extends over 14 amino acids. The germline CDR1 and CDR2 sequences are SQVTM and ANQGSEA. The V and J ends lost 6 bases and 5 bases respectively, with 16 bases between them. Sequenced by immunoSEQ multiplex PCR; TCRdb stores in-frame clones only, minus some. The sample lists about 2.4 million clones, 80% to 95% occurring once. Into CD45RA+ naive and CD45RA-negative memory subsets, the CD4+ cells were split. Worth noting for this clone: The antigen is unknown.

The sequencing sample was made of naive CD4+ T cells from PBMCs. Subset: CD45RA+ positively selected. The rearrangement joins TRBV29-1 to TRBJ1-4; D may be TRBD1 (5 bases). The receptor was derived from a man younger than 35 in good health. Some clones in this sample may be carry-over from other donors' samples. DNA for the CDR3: TGCAGCGTAGTCGCCGGGACGGGGAATGAAAAACTGTTTTTT. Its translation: CSVVAGTGNEKLFF.